This T cell receptor beta chain appears in the sequencing data of a study of T cell changes during pregnancy in multiple sclerosis. Method: immunoSEQ multiplex PCR; TCRdb's copy keeps in-frame clones and lacks some. Seen here are some 77,000 clones, approximately 89% observed once, and the top ten hold 1.5% to 2%. This material consisted of peripheral blood, taken before pregnancy. The source is a female donor with multiple sclerosis, enrolled in a pregnancy study.

Here the CDR3 reads CASSWGLWEQYF. The CDR3, as DNA: TGCGCCAGCAGCTGGGGACTTTGGGAGCAGTACTTC. The V and J genes are TRBV5-1 and TRBJ2-7, with D maybe TRBD2 (6 bases). This CDR3 spans 12 amino acids. Between the trimmed V and J ends, which lost 3 bases and 7 bases, there was a span of 11 bases. Looked up from germline, CDR1 is SGHRS and CDR2 is YFSETQ.